This T cell receptor (beta chain) emerged from a study of cytomegalovirus exposure and HLA in healthy donors. This CDR3 contains 20 residues. V shed 6 bases, J shed 4 bases, and the junction held 20 bases outside the gene matches. Germline loops: CDR1 MNHEY, CDR2 SMNVEV (reference sequence). The repertoire was sequenced with immunoSEQ multiplex PCR; TCRdb's copy has only in-frame clones and lacks some. The sample lists tens of thousands of clones, approximately 92% occurring once. Study-wide results and limits: Listed as cytomegalovirus-associated were over 150 TCR beta chains. Subsequent analysis revealed that first-cohort TCR clusters tended to co-occur in the 130 or so validation repertoires.

As to this clone: Its antigen is unidentified.

The sequenced sample was PBMCs. This TCR was recovered from a man aged 18 to 30 in good health and CMV-seronegative. This chain uses TRBV27 with TRBJ2-3; TRBD1 matches 12 bases. The CDR3 region has the DNA TGTGCCAGCAGCCGTCGGTCGGTCCGGGCGGGACAGGGGGCCGCAGATACGCAGTATTTT. Encoded protein: CASSRRSVRAGQGAADTQYF.